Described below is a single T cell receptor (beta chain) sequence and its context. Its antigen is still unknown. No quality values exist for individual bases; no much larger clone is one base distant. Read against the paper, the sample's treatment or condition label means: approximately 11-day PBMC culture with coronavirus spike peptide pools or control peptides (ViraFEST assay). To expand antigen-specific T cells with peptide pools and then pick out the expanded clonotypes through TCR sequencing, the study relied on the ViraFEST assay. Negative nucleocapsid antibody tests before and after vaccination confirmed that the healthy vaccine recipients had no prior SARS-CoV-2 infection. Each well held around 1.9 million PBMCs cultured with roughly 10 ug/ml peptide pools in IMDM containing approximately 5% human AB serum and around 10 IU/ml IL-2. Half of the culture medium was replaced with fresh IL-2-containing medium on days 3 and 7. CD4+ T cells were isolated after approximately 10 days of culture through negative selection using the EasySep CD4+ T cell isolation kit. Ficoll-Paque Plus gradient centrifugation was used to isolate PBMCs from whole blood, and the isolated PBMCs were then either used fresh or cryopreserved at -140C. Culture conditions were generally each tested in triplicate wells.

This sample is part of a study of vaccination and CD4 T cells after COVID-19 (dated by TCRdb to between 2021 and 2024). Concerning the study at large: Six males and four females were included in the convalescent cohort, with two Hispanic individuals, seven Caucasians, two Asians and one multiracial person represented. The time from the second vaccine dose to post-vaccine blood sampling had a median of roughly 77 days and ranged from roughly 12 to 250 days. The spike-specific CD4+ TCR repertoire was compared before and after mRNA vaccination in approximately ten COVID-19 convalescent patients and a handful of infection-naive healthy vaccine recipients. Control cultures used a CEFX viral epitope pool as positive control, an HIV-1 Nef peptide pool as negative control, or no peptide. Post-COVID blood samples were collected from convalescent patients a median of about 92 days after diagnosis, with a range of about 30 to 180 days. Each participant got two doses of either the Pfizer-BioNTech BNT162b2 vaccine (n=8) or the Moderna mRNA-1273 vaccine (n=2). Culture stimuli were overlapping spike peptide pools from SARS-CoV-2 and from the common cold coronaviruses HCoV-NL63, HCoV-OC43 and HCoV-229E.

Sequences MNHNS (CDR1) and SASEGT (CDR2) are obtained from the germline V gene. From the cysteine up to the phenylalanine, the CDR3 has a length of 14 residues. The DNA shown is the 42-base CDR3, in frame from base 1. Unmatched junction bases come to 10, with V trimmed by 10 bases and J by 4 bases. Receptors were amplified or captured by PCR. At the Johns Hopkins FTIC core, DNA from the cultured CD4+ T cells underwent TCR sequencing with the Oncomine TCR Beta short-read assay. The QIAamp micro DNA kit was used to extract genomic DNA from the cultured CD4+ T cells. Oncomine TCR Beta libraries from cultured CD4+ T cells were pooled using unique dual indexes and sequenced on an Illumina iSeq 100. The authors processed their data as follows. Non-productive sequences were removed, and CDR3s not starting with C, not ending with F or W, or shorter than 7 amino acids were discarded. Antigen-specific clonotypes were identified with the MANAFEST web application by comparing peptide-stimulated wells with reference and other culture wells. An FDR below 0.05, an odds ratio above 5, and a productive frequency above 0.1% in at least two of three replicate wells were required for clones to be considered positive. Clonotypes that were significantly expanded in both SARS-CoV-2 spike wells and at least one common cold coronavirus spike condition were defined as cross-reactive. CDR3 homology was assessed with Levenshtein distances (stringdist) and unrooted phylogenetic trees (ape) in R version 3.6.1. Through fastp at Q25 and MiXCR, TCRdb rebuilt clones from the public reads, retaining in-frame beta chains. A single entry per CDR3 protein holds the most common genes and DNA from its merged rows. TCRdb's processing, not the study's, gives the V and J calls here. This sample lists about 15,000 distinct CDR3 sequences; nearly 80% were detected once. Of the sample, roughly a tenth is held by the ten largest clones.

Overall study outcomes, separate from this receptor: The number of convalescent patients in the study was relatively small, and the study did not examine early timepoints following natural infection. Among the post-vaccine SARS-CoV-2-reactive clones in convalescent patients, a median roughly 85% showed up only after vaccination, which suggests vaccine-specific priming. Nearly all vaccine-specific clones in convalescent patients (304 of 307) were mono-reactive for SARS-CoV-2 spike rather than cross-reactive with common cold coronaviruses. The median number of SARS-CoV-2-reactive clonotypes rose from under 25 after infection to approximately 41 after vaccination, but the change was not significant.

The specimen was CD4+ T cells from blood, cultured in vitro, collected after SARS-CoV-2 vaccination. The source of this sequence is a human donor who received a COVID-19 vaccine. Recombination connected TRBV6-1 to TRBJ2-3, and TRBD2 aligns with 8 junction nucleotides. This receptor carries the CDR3 CATHRGGVADTQYF. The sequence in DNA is TGTGCCACCCACCGGGGGGGGGTGGCAGATACGCAGTATTTT.